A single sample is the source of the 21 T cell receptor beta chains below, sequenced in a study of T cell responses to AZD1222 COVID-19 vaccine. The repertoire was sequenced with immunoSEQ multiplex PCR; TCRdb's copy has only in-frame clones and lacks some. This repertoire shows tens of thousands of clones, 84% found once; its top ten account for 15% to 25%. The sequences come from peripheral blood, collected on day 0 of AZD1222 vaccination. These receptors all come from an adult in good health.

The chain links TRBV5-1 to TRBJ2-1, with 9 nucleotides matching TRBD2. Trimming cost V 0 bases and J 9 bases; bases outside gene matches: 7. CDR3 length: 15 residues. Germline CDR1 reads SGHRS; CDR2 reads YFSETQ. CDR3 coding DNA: TGCGCCAGCAGCTTGGCCGCGGGAGGGGACGGTGAGCAGTTCTTC. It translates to CASSLAAGGDGEQFF. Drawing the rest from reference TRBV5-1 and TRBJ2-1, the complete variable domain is KAGVTQTPRYLIKTRGQQVTLSCSPISGHRSVSWYQQTPGQGLQFLFEYFSETQRNKGNFPGRFSGRQFSNSRSEMNVSTLELGDSALYLCASSLAAGGDGEQFFGPGTRLTVL.

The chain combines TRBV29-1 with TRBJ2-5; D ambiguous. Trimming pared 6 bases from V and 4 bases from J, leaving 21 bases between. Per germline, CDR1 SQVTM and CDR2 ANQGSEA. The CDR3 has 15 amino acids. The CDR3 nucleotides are TGCAGCGTCAAGACCTCAGCGTGGGCAGGAGAGACCCAGTACTTC. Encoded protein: CSVKTSAWAGETQYF.

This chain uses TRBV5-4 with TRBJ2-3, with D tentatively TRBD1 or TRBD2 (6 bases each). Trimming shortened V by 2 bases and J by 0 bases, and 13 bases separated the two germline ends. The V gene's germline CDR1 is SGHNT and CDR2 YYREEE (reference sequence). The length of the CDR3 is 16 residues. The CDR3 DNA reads TGTGCCAGCAGCTTAGACCGGGGGCGGAGCACAGATACGCAGTATTTT. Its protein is CASSLDRGRSTDTQYF.

The CDR3 is CAISRIAGSVSYEQYF. CDR3 in DNA: TGTGCCATCAGTCGGATCGCGGGATCGGTCTCCTACGAGCAGTACTTC. The rearrangement links TRBV10-3 to TRBJ2-7; possible D gene TRBD2, 6 bases. Germline-derived CDR1 and CDR2 are ENHRY and SYGVKD. Deletions cut 5 bases from V and 0 bases from J, with 17 bases between. The CDR3 is 16 amino acids.

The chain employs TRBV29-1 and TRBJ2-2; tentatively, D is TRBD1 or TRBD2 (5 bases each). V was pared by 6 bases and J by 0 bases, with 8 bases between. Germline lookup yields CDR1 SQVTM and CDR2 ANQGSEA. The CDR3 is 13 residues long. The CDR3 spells CSVGTANTGELFF. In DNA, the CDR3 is TGCAGCGTCGGGACCGCGAACACCGGGGAGCTGTTTTTT.

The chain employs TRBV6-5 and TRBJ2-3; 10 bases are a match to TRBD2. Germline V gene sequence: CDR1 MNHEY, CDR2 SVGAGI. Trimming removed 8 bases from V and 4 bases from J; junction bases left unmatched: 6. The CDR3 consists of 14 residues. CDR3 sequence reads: CASGTSGAPDTQYF. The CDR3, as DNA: TGTGCCAGCGGTACTAGCGGGGCCCCAGATACGCAGTATTTT.

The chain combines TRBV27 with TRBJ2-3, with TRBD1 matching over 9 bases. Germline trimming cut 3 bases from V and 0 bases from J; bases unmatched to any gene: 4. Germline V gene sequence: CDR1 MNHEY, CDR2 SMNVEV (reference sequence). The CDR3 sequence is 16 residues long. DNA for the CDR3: TGTGCCAGCAGTTTTCTCGGACAGGGGAGCACAGATACGCAGTATTTT. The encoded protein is CASSFLGQGSTDTQYF.

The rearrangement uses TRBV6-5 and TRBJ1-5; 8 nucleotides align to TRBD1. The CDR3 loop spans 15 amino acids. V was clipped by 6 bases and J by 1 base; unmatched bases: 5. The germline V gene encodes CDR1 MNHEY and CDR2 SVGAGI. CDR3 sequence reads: CASRPGTGSNQPQHF. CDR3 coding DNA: TGTGCCAGCAGGCCCGGGACAGGCAGCAATCAGCCCCAGCATTTT.

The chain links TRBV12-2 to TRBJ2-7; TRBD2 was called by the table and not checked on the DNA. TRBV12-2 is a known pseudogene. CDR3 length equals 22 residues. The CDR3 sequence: CASRMGFQGGLAGRTISYEQYV. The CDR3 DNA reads TGTGCAAGTCGTATGGGTTTCCAAGGGGGACTAGCGGGCCGAACGATATCCTACGAGCAGTACGTC.

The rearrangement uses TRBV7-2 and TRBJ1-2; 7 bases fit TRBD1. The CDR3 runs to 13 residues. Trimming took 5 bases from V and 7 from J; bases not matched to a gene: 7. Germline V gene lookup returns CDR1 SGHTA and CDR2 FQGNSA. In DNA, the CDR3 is TGTGCCAGCAGCCCCGACAGGGATAGTGGCTACACCTTC. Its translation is CASSPDRDSGYTF.

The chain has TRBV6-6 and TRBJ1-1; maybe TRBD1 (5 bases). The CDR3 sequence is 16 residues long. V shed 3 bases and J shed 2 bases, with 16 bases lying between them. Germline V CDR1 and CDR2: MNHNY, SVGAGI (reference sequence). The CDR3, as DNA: TGTGCCAGCAGTTATTCCTCAGGGATGGGAAACACTGAAGCTTTCTTT. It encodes CASSYSSGMGNTEAFF.

Here the CDR3 DNA reads TGTGCCAGCAGCTCACAGGGGGCAGGTGGAAACACCATATATTTT. Encoded protein: CASSSQGAGGNTIYF. This sequence joins TRBV7-2 and TRBJ1-3, with 9 bases matching TRBD1. CDR1 and CDR2 from the germline V gene are SGHTA and FQGNSA. The CDR3 consists of 15 residues. Trimming cost V 4 bases and J 3 bases; bases outside gene matches: 4.

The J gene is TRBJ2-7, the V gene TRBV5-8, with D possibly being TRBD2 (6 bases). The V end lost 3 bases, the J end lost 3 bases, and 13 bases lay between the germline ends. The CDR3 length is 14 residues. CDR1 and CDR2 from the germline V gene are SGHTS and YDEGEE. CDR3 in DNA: TGTGCCAGCAGCTGGAGGGCAAGGATCTACGAGCAGTACGTC. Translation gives CASSWRARIYEQYV.

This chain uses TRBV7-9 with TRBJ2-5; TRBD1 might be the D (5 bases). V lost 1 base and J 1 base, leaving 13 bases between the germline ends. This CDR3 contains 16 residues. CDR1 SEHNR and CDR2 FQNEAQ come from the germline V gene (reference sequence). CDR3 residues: CASSLEGATPQETQYF. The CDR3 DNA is TGTGCCAGCAGCTTAGAAGGGGCGACTCCCCAAGAGACCCAGTACTTC.

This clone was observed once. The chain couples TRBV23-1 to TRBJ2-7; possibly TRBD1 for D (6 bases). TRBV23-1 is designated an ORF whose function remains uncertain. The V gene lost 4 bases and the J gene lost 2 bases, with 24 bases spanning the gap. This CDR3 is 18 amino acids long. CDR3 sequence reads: CASSPRPITGMFTYEQYV. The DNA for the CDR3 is TGCGCCAGCAGTCCCCGCCCAATTACAGGGATGTTCACCTACGAGCAGTACGTC.

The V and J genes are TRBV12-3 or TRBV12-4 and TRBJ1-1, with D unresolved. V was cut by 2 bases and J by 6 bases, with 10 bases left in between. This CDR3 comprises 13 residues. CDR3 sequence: CASSLRTLAEAFF. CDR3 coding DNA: TGTGCCAGCAGTTTAAGGACTCTGGCTGAAGCTTTCTTT.

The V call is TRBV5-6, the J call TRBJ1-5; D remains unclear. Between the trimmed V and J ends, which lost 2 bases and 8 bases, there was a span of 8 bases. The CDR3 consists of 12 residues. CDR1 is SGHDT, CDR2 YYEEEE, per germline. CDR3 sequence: CASSFGPEPQHF. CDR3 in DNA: TGTGCCAGCAGCTTCGGACCGGAGCCCCAGCATTTT. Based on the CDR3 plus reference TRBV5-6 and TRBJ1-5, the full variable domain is DAGVTQSPTHLIKTRGQQVTLRCSPKSGHDTVSWYQQALGQGPQFIFQYYEEEERQRGNFPDRFSGHQFPNYSSELNVNALLLGDSALYLCASSFGPEPQHFGDGTRLSIL.

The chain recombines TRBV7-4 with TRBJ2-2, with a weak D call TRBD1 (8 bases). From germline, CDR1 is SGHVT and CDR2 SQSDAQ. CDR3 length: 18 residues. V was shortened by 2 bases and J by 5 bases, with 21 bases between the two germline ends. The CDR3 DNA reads TGTGCCAGCAGCTTACTTGGTTTCGGACAGGGAGGGACCGGGGAGCTGTTTTTT. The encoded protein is CASSLLGFGQGGTGELFF.

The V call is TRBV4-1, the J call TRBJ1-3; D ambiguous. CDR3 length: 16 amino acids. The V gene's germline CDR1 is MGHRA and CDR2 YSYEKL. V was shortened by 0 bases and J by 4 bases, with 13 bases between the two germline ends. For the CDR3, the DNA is TGCGCCAGCAGCCAAGATCCATCCCGGATCGGAAACACCATATATTTT. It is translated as CASSQDPSRIGNTIYF.

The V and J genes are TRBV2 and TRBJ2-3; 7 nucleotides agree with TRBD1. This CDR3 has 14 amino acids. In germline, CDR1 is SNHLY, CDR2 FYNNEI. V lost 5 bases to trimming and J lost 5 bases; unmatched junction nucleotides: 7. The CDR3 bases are TGTGCCAGCAGTCCACAGGGGCCGGAAGATACGCAGTATTTT. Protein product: CASSPQGPEDTQYF.

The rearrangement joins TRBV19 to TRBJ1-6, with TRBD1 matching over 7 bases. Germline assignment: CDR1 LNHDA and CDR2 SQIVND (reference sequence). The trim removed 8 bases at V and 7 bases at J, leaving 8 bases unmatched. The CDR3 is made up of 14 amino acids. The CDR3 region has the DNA TGTGCCAGTGGGTCGGGACAGCACAATTCACCCCTCCACTTT. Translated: CASGSGQHNSPLHF. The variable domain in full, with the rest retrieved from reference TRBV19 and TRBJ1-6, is DGGITQSPKYLFRKEGQNVTLSCEQNLNHDAMYWYRQDPGQGLRLIYYSQIVNDFQKGDIAEGYSVSREKKESFPLTVTSAQKNPTAFYLCASGSGQHNSPLHFGNGTRLTVT.